Listed below are T cell receptor beta chains from one sample, sequenced in a study of T cell repertoires in cytomegalovirus infection. TCRdb reprocessed the reads with MiXCR, giving one entry per CDR3 protein. The sample gives around 900,000 distinct CDR3 sequences, less than 35% of which show up once; around 15% is in the top ten. No antigen has been identified for these receptors. Specimen: cultured CD8+ T cells from PBMCs, collected from culture after CMV antigen stimulation. These receptors were collected from a human donor in good health (CMV status not recorded). Some clones in this sample may be carry-over from other donors' samples. Each CDR3 is given with its conserved first and last residue. D genes are given only for firm matches. Where a row states a size, it is once, few, many or the class of an expanded clone; other rows omit it.

j_call: TRBJ2-3
clone_size: .
v_call: TRBV11-2
d_call: TRBD2
cdr3_nt: TGTGCCAGCAGTCAAGGACTAGCGGGGCCCGAGGATACGCAGTATTTT
cdr3_aa: CASSQGLAGPEDTQYF

j_call: TRBJ2-3
clone_size: once
v_call: TRBV4-1
d_call: .
cdr3_nt: TGCGCCAGCAGCCAATACAGGAGCCGGACGACAGATACGCAGTATTTT
cdr3_aa: CASSQYRSRTTDTQYF

j_call: TRBJ1-1
clone_size: few
v_call: TRBV7-9
d_call: .
cdr3_nt: TGTGCCAGCAGCTCGCTCGAAATAGGGGGTAACACTGAAGCTTTCTTT
cdr3_aa: CASSSLEIGGNTEAFF

j_call: TRBJ2-3
clone_size: many
v_call: TRBV7-9
d_call: TRBD2
cdr3_nt: TGTGCCAGCAGCTTTAAGGGTTTCGTCAGCGGGGGAACCACAGATACGCAGTATTTT
cdr3_aa: CASSFKGFVSGGTTDTQYF

j_call: TRBJ2-6
clone_size: few
v_call: TRBV19
d_call: .
cdr3_nt: TGTGCCAGTAGTATCGCAGGGTTTGGGGCCAACGTCCTGACTTTC
cdr3_aa: CASSIAGFGANVLTF

j_call: TRBJ2-3
clone_size: .
v_call: TRBV7-6
d_call: TRBD1
cdr3_nt: TGTGCCAGCACGGGGACAGGGAGTTTAGATATGCAGTATTTT
cdr3_aa: CASTGTGSLDMQYF

j_call: TRBJ2-1
clone_size: .
v_call: TRBV20-1
d_call: TRBD2
cdr3_nt: TGCAGTGCTCCGAACGAACTAGCGGGCAATGAGCAGTTCTTC
cdr3_aa: CSAPNELAGNEQFF

j_call: TRBJ2-1
clone_size: .
v_call: TRBV7-6
d_call: .
cdr3_nt: TGTGCCAGCAGTGTAGACAGAAATGAGCAGTTCTTC
cdr3_aa: CASSVDRNEQFF

j_call: TRBJ2-5
clone_size: many
v_call: TRBV5-4
d_call: .
cdr3_nt: TGTGCCAGCAGCTCATGGACAGAACAAGAGACCCAGTACTTC
cdr3_aa: CASSSWTEQETQYF

j_call: TRBJ1-1
clone_size: .
v_call: TRBV20-1
d_call: .
cdr3_nt: TGCAGTGCCACCGGGGGGGCTGAAGCTTTCTTT
cdr3_aa: CSATGGAEAFF

j_call: TRBJ2-2
clone_size: .
v_call: TRBV18
d_call: .
cdr3_nt: TGTGCCAGCTCACCACCGGTTCCCGGGGAGCTGTTTTTT
cdr3_aa: CASSPPVPGELFF

j_call: TRBJ2-5
clone_size: many
v_call: TRBV7-2
d_call: .
cdr3_nt: TGTGCCAGCACCGGCACAGAGACCCAGTACTTC
cdr3_aa: CASTGTETQYF

j_call: TRBJ2-1
clone_size: .
v_call: TRBV27
d_call: .
cdr3_nt: TGTGCCAGCAGTTTATCGCTAGGGGAGGTCTACAATGAGCAGTTCTTC
cdr3_aa: CASSLSLGEVYNEQFF

j_call: TRBJ2-1
clone_size: many
v_call: TRBV12-3/TRBV12-4
d_call: TRBD1
cdr3_nt: TGTGCCAGCAGTTCCGGGACAGGAGTGGCCTACAATGAGCAGTTCTTC
cdr3_aa: CASSSGTGVAYNEQFF

j_call: TRBJ2-2
clone_size: few
v_call: TRBV4-3
d_call: .
cdr3_nt: TGCGCCAGCAGCCAATTCAATCAGGGCACCGGGGAGCTGTTTTTT
cdr3_aa: CASSQFNQGTGELFF

j_call: TRBJ2-1
clone_size: .
v_call: TRBV12-3/TRBV12-4
d_call: TRBD1
cdr3_nt: TGTGCCAGCAGAAGACAGGGTCCTATCGATGAGCAGTTCTTC
cdr3_aa: CASRRQGPIDEQFF

j_call: TRBJ2-7
clone_size: .
v_call: TRBV7-9
d_call: .
cdr3_nt: TGTGCCAGCAGCTTGGCCGGACAGAGGACATACGAGCAGTACTTC
cdr3_aa: CASSLAGQRTYEQYF

j_call: TRBJ2-5
clone_size: .
v_call: TRBV10-3
d_call: TRBD2
cdr3_nt: TGTGCCATCAGTGAGTCAACTAGCGGGGGGCCCGGGCCCCAGTACTTC
cdr3_aa: CAISESTSGGPGPQYF

j_call: TRBJ2-1
clone_size: .
v_call: TRBV15
d_call: .
cdr3_nt: TGTGCCACCAGCAGGACAGTACTCTACAATGAGCAGTTCTTC
cdr3_aa: CATSRTVLYNEQFF

j_call: TRBJ1-1
clone_size: .
v_call: TRBV7-6
d_call: .
cdr3_nt: TGTGCCAGCAGCTTTAATCCAACCCGGAGCACTGAAGCTTTCTTT
cdr3_aa: CASSFNPTRSTEAFF

j_call: TRBJ1-1
clone_size: .
v_call: TRBV7-9
d_call: TRBD1
cdr3_nt: TGTGCCAGCTTAGATTGGGACAGGGGGCCATACACTGAAGCTTTCTTT
cdr3_aa: CASLDWDRGPYTEAFF

j_call: TRBJ1-4
clone_size: few
v_call: TRBV7-6
d_call: .
cdr3_nt: TGTGCCAGCAGCTTAAAGAGGGGGACGGCTAATGAAAAACTGTTTTTT
cdr3_aa: CASSLKRGTANEKLFF

j_call: TRBJ2-7
clone_size: .
v_call: TRBV19
d_call: .
cdr3_nt: TGTGCCAGTAGCGACAGTGGCTACGAGCAGTACTTC
cdr3_aa: CASSDSGYEQYF

j_call: TRBJ2-5
clone_size: many
v_call: TRBV3-1
d_call: TRBD1
cdr3_nt: TGTGCCAGCAGCCAAGACAGGGGGCGGAAGACCCAGTACTTC
cdr3_aa: CASSQDRGRKTQYF

j_call: TRBJ2-1
clone_size: .
v_call: TRBV27
d_call: .
cdr3_nt: TGTGCCAGCAGTTACGGGGTTCCAAACAATGAGCAGTTCTTC
cdr3_aa: CASSYGVPNNEQFF

j_call: TRBJ1-2
clone_size: few
v_call: TRBV27
d_call: .
cdr3_nt: TGTGCCAGCAGTCCCGCCGCGGGGACCTATGGCTACACCTTC
cdr3_aa: CASSPAAGTYGYTF

j_call: TRBJ1-1
clone_size: few
v_call: TRBV5-4
d_call: .
cdr3_nt: TGTGCCAGCAGCTTGGACGCGGGACTTCCGAACACTGAAGCTTTCTTT
cdr3_aa: CASSLDAGLPNTEAFF

j_call: TRBJ1-1
clone_size: few
v_call: TRBV7-9
d_call: .
cdr3_nt: TGTGCCAGCAGCATGCCTGGGAGTGCTGAAGCTTTCTTT
cdr3_aa: CASSMPGSAEAFF

j_call: TRBJ2-3
clone_size: .
v_call: TRBV28
d_call: .
cdr3_nt: TGTGCCAGCAGTTTGGATGTGGCGGACACAGATACGCAGTATTTT
cdr3_aa: CASSLDVADTDTQYF

j_call: TRBJ2-1
clone_size: .
v_call: TRBV7-2
d_call: TRBD1
cdr3_nt: TGTGCCAGCAGCCTGTGGACAGGGGGCGTATACAATGAGCAGTTCTTC
cdr3_aa: CASSLWTGGVYNEQFF

j_call: TRBJ1-1
clone_size: .
v_call: TRBV12-3/TRBV12-4
d_call: .
cdr3_nt: TGTGCCAGCAATAGGGAGACTGAAGCTTTCTTT
cdr3_aa: CASNRETEAFF

j_call: TRBJ2-7
clone_size: .
v_call: TRBV27
d_call: .
cdr3_nt: TGTGCCAGCAGTCAGGACAGCGGAGAAGAGCAGTACTTC
cdr3_aa: CASSQDSGEEQYF

j_call: TRBJ1-2
clone_size: .
v_call: TRBV9
d_call: .
cdr3_nt: TGTGCCAGCACGGAGGGCAATCCATATGGCTACACCTTC
cdr3_aa: CASTEGNPYGYTF